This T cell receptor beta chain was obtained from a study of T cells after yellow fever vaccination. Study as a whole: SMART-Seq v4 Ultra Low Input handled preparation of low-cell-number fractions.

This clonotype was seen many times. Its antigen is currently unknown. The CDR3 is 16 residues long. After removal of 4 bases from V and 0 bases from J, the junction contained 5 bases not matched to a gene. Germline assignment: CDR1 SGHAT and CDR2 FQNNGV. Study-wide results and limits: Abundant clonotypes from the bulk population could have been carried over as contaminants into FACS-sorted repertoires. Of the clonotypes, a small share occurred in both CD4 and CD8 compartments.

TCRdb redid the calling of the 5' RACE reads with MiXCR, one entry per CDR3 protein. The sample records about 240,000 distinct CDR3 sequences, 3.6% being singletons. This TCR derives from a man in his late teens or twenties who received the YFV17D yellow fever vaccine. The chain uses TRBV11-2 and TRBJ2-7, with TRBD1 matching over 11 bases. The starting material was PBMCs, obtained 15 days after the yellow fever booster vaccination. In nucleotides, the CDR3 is TGTGCCAGCAGCTCGTCCGGGACAGGGGGCTCCTACGAGCAGTACGTC. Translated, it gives CASSSSGTGGSYEQYV.